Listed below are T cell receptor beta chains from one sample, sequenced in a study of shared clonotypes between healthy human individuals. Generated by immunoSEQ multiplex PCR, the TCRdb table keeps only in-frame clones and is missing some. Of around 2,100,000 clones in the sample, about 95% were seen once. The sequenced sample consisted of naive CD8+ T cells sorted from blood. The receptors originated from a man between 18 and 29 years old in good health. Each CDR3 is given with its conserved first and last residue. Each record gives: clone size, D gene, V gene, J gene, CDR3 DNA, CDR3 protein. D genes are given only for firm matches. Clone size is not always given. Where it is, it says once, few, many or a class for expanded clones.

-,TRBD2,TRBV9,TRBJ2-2,TGTGCCAGCAGCCCCTGGACTAGCGACGCGGGGGAGCTGTTTTTT,CASSPWTSDAGELFF
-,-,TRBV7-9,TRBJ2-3,TGTGCCAGCAGCCTCGTGGTCACAGATACGCAGTATTTT,CASSLVVTDTQYF
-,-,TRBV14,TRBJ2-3,TGTGCCAGCAGCCCTGCAAGCAAAAATACGCAGTATTTT,CASSPASKNTQYF
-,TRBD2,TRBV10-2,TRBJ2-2,TGCGCCAGCAGTGACCTAGCGGGGAACACCGGGGAGCTGTTTTTT,CASSDLAGNTGELFF
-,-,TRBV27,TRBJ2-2,TGTGCCAGCAGTTTTTTCACGAACACCGGGGAGCTGTTTTTT,CASSFFTNTGELFF
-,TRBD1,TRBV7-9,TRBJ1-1,TGTGCCAGCAGCTTGAGGGGGCAGACTGAAGCTTTCTTT,CASSLRGQTEAFF
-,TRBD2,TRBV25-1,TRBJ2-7,TGTGCCAGCAGTGAATCGGGAGGAGGGTACGAGCAGTACTTC,CASSESGGGYEQYF
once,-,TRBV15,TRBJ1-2,TGTGCCACCAGCCCCGGAGGCACAGACTATGGCTACACCTTC,CATSPGGTDYGYTF
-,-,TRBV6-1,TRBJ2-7,TGTGCCAGCAGTGAAGCGCTGGACAGCTCCTACGAGCAGTACTTC,CASSEALDSSYEQYF
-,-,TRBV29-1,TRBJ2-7,TGCAGCGTTGGAGGATCAGCCCTCTACGAGCAGTACTTC,CSVGGSALYEQYF
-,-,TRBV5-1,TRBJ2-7,TGCGCCAGCAGCCGCGTGCAAGCGTCCTCCTACGAGCAGTACTTC,CASSRVQASSYEQYF
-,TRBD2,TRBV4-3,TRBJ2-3,TGCGCCAGCAGCCAAGAGCGACTAGCGGGAGCGTTAGATACGCAGTATTTT,CASSQERLAGALDTQYF
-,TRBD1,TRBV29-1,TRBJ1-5,TGCAGCGTTCTGACAGGGGATAGCAATCAGCCCCAGCATTTT,CSVLTGDSNQPQHF
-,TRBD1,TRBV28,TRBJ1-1,TGTGCCAGCAGTTTACGACAGGGGGACCTACTAACGAACACTGAAGCTTTCTTT,CASSLRQGDLLTNTEAFF
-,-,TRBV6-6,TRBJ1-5,TGTGCCAGCAGTTACTCGATGACAGGTAACCATCAGCCCCAGCATTTT,CASSYSMTGNHQPQHF
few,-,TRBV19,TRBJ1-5,TGTGCCAGTACTTTAAGCAGCAATCAGCCCCAGCATTTT,CASTLSSNQPQHF
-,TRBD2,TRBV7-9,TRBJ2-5,TGTGCCAGCAGCGCGGGACTAGCGGGGGAGACCCAGTACTTC,CASSAGLAGETQYF
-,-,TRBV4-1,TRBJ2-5,TGCGCCAGCAGCCAACCTGAGGACAGCTCAGAGACCCAGTACTTC,CASSQPEDSSETQYF
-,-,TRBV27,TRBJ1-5,TGTGCCAGCAGTCAGGGGCTGAATCAGCCCCAGCATTTT,CASSQGLNQPQHF
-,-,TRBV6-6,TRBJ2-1,TGTGCCAGCAGTTACGCAGGGGACTACAATGAGCAGTTCTTC,CASSYAGDYNEQFF
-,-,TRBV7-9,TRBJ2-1,TGTGCCAGCAGTATTAGCTCCTACAATGAGCAGTTCTTC,CASSISSYNEQFF
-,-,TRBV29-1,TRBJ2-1,TGCAGCGTTGAAGACACAGCGTACTACAATGAGCAGTTCTTC,CSVEDTAYYNEQFF
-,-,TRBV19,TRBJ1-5,TGTGCCAGTAACAAAAGAGACACCAATCAGCCCCAGCATTTT,CASNKRDTNQPQHF
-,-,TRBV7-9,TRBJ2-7,TGTGCCAGCAGCTCTGGACAGTCGTACTACGAGCAGTACTTC,CASSSGQSYYEQYF
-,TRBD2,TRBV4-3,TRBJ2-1,TGCGCCAGCAGCCAAGATTTGTCTAGCGGGATCTACAATGAGCAGTTCTTC,CASSQDLSSGIYNEQFF
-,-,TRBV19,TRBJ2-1,TGTGCCAGTAGCCGAGGGTCCCCTCCTCCGACTGAGCAGTTCTTC,CASSRGSPPPTEQFF
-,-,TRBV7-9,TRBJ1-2,TGTGCCAGCAGCCCCGTCGGGTTACTCTATGGCTACACCTTC,CASSPVGLLYGYTF
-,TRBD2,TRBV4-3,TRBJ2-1,TGCGCCAGCAGCCAAGACCCCACTAGCGGGGAAGGCAATGAGCAGTTCTTC,CASSQDPTSGEGNEQFF
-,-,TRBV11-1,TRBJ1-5,TGTGCCAGCAGGCAGACCCCGGTTTCTCAGCCCCAGCATTTT,CASRQTPVSQPQHF
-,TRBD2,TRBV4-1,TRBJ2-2,TGCGCCAGCAGCCAAGATCGGCGGGGGATTACCGGGGAGCTGTTTTTT,CASSQDRRGITGELFF
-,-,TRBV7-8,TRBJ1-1,TGTGCCAGCAAACCGAATACAGGGCCGGGCACTGAAGCTTTCTTT,CASKPNTGPGTEAFF
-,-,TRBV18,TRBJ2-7,TGTGCCAGCTCACCACCTGGACAGCCCTACGAGCAGTACTTC,CASSPPGQPYEQYF
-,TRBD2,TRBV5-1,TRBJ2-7,TGCGCCAGCAGCAAGGGACTAGCGGGAGGAAGGAACGAGCAGTACTTC,CASSKGLAGGRNEQYF
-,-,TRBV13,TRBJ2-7,TGTGCCAGCAGCTTAGGGAGCAGATCCTACGAGCAGTACTTC,CASSLGSRSYEQYF
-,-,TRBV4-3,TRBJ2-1,TGCGCCAGCAGCCAAGCTGTAGCAGGGACGCCCAATGAGCAGTTCTTC,CASSQAVAGTPNEQFF
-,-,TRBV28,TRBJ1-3,TGTGCCAGCAGTTTCCGGAGCTCTGGAAACACCATATATTTT,CASSFRSSGNTIYF